What follows is one T cell receptor (beta chain) and its context. This sample stems from a study of OX40 agonist ivuxolimab in advanced cancers. This table comes from immunoSEQ multiplex PCR, and its TCRdb copy is limited to in-frame clones, with some not included. Among around 72,000 clones listed, about 88% were seen once. The germline V gene has CDR1 MGHRA and CDR2 YSYEKL. The CDR3 length is 16 residues. The junction had 9 bases not matched to a gene; V was cut back by 4 bases and J by 8 bases. The rearrangement uses TRBV4-1 and TRBJ2-2, with TRBD1 matching 11 bases. The sequencing here drew on CD4+ or CD8+ T cells sorted from blood, taken in a trial of the OX40 agonist ivuxolimab. The receptor comes from an adult with an advanced solid tumor such as melanoma, head and neck, liver or kidney cancer. CDR3 sequence: CASSRPGTGGTGELFF. The CDR3 DNA reads TGCGCCAGCAGCCGACCCGGGACAGGGGGTACGGGGGAGCTGTTTTTT.